Below are 9 T cell receptor beta chains sequenced from a single sample in a study of a mutant IDH1 vaccine in newly diagnosed glioma. Sample time point: baseline, week 1 (first vaccination visit). Treatment: pre-vaccination baseline after standard-of-care therapy. Clones were sequenced by immunoSEQ multiplex PCR, and TCRdb holds only the in-frame ones, with some missing. The sample shows approximately 35,000 clones, 88% of them seen only once. The material sequenced was PBMCs, taken from a glioma patient treated with radiotherapy, temozolomide or both. The receptors were gathered from a woman in her thirties or forties with glioma.

The CDR3 DNA follows: TGTGCCAGTCTACCCAGTCCCCTTATGAACACTGAAGCTTTCTTT. This encodes CASLPSPLMNTEAFF. The chain joins TRBV19 to TRBJ1-1; D gene unclear. V shed 8 bases and J shed 0 bases, with 16 bases lying between them. The germline gives CDR1 LNHDA, CDR2 SQIVND (reference sequence). This CDR3 comprises 15 residues.

The V and J genes are TRBV7-9 and TRBJ1-4; 11 bases are a match to TRBD1. With 4 bases clipped from V and 5 bases from J, the junction kept 3 bases outside the gene matches. The germline V gene has CDR1 SEHNR and CDR2 FQNEAQ (reference sequence). CDR3 size: 15 residues. CDR3 in amino acids: CASSSGTGGNEKLFF. CDR3 DNA: TGTGCCAGCAGCTCGGGGACAGGGGGAAATGAAAAACTGTTTTTT. Full variable domain (missing parts from reference TRBV7-9 and TRBJ1-4): DTGVSQNPRHKITKRGQNVTFRCDPISEHNRLYWYRQTLGQGPEFLTYFQNEAQLEKSRLLSDRFSAERPKGSFSTLEIQRTEQGDSAMYLCASSSGTGGNEKLFFGSGTQLSVL.

The genes are TRBV19 and TRBJ2-7; TRBD1 matches 7 bases. This CDR3 has 15 residues. Germline CDR1 and CDR2: LNHDA and SQIVND (reference sequence). With 5 bases clipped from V and 7 bases from J, the junction kept 14 bases outside the gene matches. DNA for the CDR3: TGTGCCAGTAGTTTCGCCGGGACAGACTTTCGGGAGCAGTACTTC. Amino acids: CASSFAGTDFREQYF.

The chain joins TRBV10-2 to TRBJ1-4; possibly TRBD1 for D (5 bases). Germline CDR1 WSHSY, CDR2 SAAADI. The CDR3 totals 18 residues. V was shortened by 0 bases and J by 13 bases, with 27 bases between the two germline ends. CDR3 in amino acids: CASSESRGRGEGGKRLFF. CDR3 DNA: TGCGCCAGCAGTGAGTCGCGAGGGCGGGGGGAAGGAGGAAAAAGACTGTTTTTT.

The V gene is TRBV21-1, the J gene TRBJ2-2. TRBV21-1 is annotated as a pseudogene. This CDR3 comprises 16 residues. The chain's CDR3 is CASSKYTHWDTGELFF. The CDR3 DNA is TGTGCCAGCAGCAAATATACTCACTGGGACACCGGGGAGCTGTTTTTT.

The chain is built from TRBV29-1 and TRBJ2-5; 9 bases map to TRBD1. The germline V gene has CDR1 SQVTM and CDR2 ANQGSEA. The CDR3 sequence is 12 residues long. V lost 6 bases and J lost 4; bases outside the gene matches: 3. CDR3 nucleotides: TGCAGCGTAGGACAGGGGACAGAGACCCAGTACTTC. This encodes CSVGQGTETQYF.

The rearrangement links TRBV23-1 to TRBJ1-1, with D unresolved. TRBV23-1 is identified as an open reading frame with a role that is uncertain. This CDR3 is 17 amino acids long. The V end lost 2 bases, the J end lost 0 bases, and 16 bases lay between the germline ends. In DNA form, the CDR3 reads TGCGCCAGCAGTCAACCCGGCACGGATGCGGTGAACACTGAAGCTTTCTTT. Its translation is CASSQPGTDAVNTEAFF.

The rearrangement joins TRBV9 to TRBJ1-2; D unresolved. The CDR3 covers 12 residues. Germline V gene sequence: CDR1 SGDLS, CDR2 YYNGEE. The V and J ends lost 6 bases and 7 bases respectively, with 13 bases between them. DNA of the CDR3: TGTGCCAGCAACCCCTACGGCTTTGGCTACACCTTC. It specifies CASNPYGFGYTF.

The table lists this clone with a count of one. The chain uses TRBV19 and TRBJ1-5; D is ambiguous. The CDR3 contains 15 residues. Per the germline V gene, CDR1 is LNHDA and CDR2 is SQIVND (reference sequence). The V end was cut by 1 base, the J end by 0 bases, with 7 bases between. As DNA, the CDR3 is TGTGCCAGTAGTATAGGCGTCCATAGCAATCAGCCCCAGCATTTT. It is translated as CASSIGVHSNQPQHF.